The T cell receptor beta chain described here comes from a study of CD8 T cells in Susac syndrome. cDNA came from approximately 0.5 to 1 ug RNA primed by random hexamers. TCRdb used MiXCR to reprocess the immunoSEQ multiplex PCR reads, holding one entry per CDR3 protein. The sample lists 200,000 to 250,000 distinct CDR3 sequences; 95% were seen once. From blood CD8+ and CD4+ T cells, the TCR beta chain was sequenced. The ends were cut back, 4 bases at V and 1 base at J, with 12 bases in the middle. The CDR3 spans 14 residues. Per germline, CDR1 GTSNPN and CDR2 SVGIG (reference sequence). The chain uses TRBV30 and TRBJ2-3, with D perhaps being TRBD1 or TRBD2 (5 bases each). Material for sequencing was CD4+ T cells from PBMCs. This TCR derives from a human donor with multiple sclerosis. The CDR3, as DNA: TGTGCCTGGAATTTGGGACGGGGCACAGATACGCAGTATTTT. It yields the protein CAWNLGRGTDTQYF.